The clone carrying this TCR beta chain appeared once. The CDR3 totals 14 residues. Trimming pared 3 bases from V and 6 bases from J, leaving 9 bases between. The germline CDR1 and CDR2 sequences are LNHDA and SQIVND (reference sequence). This record belongs to a study of blood T cell repertoires in COVID-19. As for the study in general: The cDNA or gDNA used as material had been derived from T cells, B-cell-depleted T cells, or PBMCs.

Per the original methods: Counts of nucleated cells, estimated from reference gene primer amplification, were obtained. Profiled with immunoSEQ multiplex PCR; TCRdb holds only in-frame clones, not every one. The V and J calls and clone size are taken from that table; D and trimming were inferred from the DNA. The data contain approximately 220,000 clones, roughly 86% of them singletons. The TCR comes from a man in his 60s with acute or convalescent COVID-19. Input material: peripheral blood. The genes are TRBV19 and TRBJ1-6, with D possibly TRBD1 on 5 matching bases. CDR3 in amino acids: CASSMGLANSPLHF. CDR3 nucleotide sequence: TGTGCCAGTAGTATGGGACTGGCTAATTCACCCCTCCACTTT. Combining the CDR3 with reference TRBV19 and TRBJ1-6 gives the whole variable domain DGGITQSPKYLFRKEGQNVTLSCEQNLNHDAMYWYRQDPGQGLRLIYYSQIVNDFQKGDIAEGYSVSREKKESFPLTVTSAQKNPTAFYLCASSMGLANSPLHFGNGTRLTVT.